The entry below describes one T cell receptor (beta chain). This record comes from a study of OX40 agonist ivuxolimab in advanced cancers. Across the study: Participants could have had prior anti-PD-1, anti-PD-L1 or anti-CTLA-4 therapy, and about 40% had some. A partial response was reached by three patients: one with hepatocellular carcinoma and two with cutaneous melanoma.

Profiled with immunoSEQ multiplex PCR; TCRdb holds only in-frame clones, not every one. The sample contains 70,000 to 80,000 clones, around 80% of which appear only once. V was shortened by 3 bases and J by 2 bases, with 14 bases between the two germline ends. This CDR3 is 15 amino acids long. Germline CDR1 SGDLS, CDR2 YYNGEE. The rearrangement links TRBV9 to TRBJ2-5; TRBD2 might be the D (5 bases). The sample was CD4+ or CD8+ T cells sorted from blood, taken in a trial of the OX40 agonist ivuxolimab. This receptor was taken from an adult with an advanced solid tumor such as melanoma, head and neck, liver or kidney cancer. The CDR3 DNA reads TGTGCCAGCAGCGCGTTAGACGGACTTCAAGAGACCCAGTACTTC. It codes for CASSALDGLQETQYF. Combining the CDR3 with reference TRBV9 and TRBJ2-5 gives the whole variable domain DSGVTQTPKHLITATGQRVTLRCSPRSGDLSVYWYQQSLDQGLQFLIQYYNGEERAKGNILERFSAQQFPDLHSELNLSSLELGDSALYFCASSALDGLQETQYFGPGTRLLVL.